The rows below give T cell receptor beta chains drawn from one sample of a study of metastatic and nonmetastatic thyroid tumors. With MiXCR, TCRdb reprocessed the PCR reads. Of over 10,000 clones listed, less than 30% are singletons. Sequenced: blood. The receptors were gathered from a female donor with papillary thyroid cancer or a benign thyroid nodule (not recorded which). Some clones in this sample may be carry-over from other donors' samples. The CDR3 runs from the conserved cysteine through the conserved F or W. Fields, in order: clone size, J gene, D gene, V gene, CDR3 DNA, CDR3 protein. The D gene is left open where the match is weak. Clone size is stated in some rows and not others, as once, few, many or a class when expanded.

abundance: .
j_gene: TRBJ2-7
d_gene: .
v_gene: TRBV4-1
CDR3nt: TGCGCCAGCAGCCAAGATTTCGGCGGAAGAGGGTATGGGGAGCAGTACTTC
CDR3aa: CASSQDFGGRGYGEQYF

abundance: many
j_gene: TRBJ2-7
d_gene: TRBD1
v_gene: TRBV5-6
CDR3nt: TGTGCCAGCAGCTATAGAGGGACAGGACCCTACGAGCAGTACTTC
CDR3aa: CASSYRGTGPYEQYF

abundance: .
j_gene: TRBJ2-2
d_gene: TRBD1
v_gene: TRBV20-1
CDR3nt: TGCAGTGCTAGCAGGGGGATAGGAGGGGAGCTGTTTTTT
CDR3aa: CSASRGIGGELFF

abundance: medium-sized
j_gene: TRBJ2-1
d_gene: .
v_gene: TRBV20-1
CDR3nt: TGCAGTGCTAGAGCGGGAGTTGATAATGAGCAGTTCTTC
CDR3aa: CSARAGVDNEQFF

abundance: many
j_gene: TRBJ2-1
d_gene: TRBD2
v_gene: TRBV5-1
CDR3nt: TGCGCCAGCAGCTTGAGTACTAGCGGGTTCAATGAGCAGTTCTTC
CDR3aa: CASSLSTSGFNEQFF

abundance: many
j_gene: TRBJ1-4
d_gene: .
v_gene: TRBV5-5
CDR3nt: TGTGCCAGCAGCTTGGTCAAGACACAGGGCGCGGCTAATGAAAAACTGTTTTTT
CDR3aa: CASSLVKTQGAANEKLFF

abundance: medium-sized
j_gene: TRBJ1-4
d_gene: .
v_gene: TRBV28
CDR3nt: TGTGCCAGCATAGATGTCGGTAGTAGGGAAAAACTGTTTTTT
CDR3aa: CASIDVGSREKLFF

abundance: few
j_gene: TRBJ2-1
d_gene: .
v_gene: TRBV28
CDR3nt: TGTGCCAGCAGTTCAGGTGTCCGTTACAATGAGCAGTTCTTC
CDR3aa: CASSSGVRYNEQFF

abundance: many
j_gene: TRBJ2-2
d_gene: .
v_gene: TRBV13
CDR3nt: TGTGCCAGCAGTTTGACTATCACCGGGGAGCTGTTTTTT
CDR3aa: CASSLTITGELFF

abundance: many
j_gene: TRBJ1-3
d_gene: TRBD1
v_gene: TRBV20-1
CDR3nt: TGCAGTGCTAGACCTCCGGGACAGCGTTATCCATTCTCTGGAAACACCATATATTTT
CDR3aa: CSARPPGQRYPFSGNTIYF

abundance: medium-sized
j_gene: TRBJ1-2
d_gene: .
v_gene: TRBV10-2
CDR3nt: TGCGCCAGCAGTGAGGTCGGAATTTATGGCTACACCTTC
CDR3aa: CASSEVGIYGYTF

abundance: .
j_gene: TRBJ1-1
d_gene: .
v_gene: TRBV20-1
CDR3nt: TGCAGTGCTCGAGATCGTCCTGAAGCTTTCTTT
CDR3aa: CSARDRPEAFF

abundance: medium-sized
j_gene: TRBJ1-2
d_gene: .
v_gene: TRBV28
CDR3nt: TGTGCCAGCAGTTCCCAAGACAGGAACTATGGCTACACCTTC
CDR3aa: CASSSQDRNYGYTF

abundance: medium-sized
j_gene: TRBJ2-3
d_gene: TRBD1
v_gene: TRBV12-3/TRBV12-4
CDR3nt: TGTGCCAGCAGTTTCCTTCAGACAGGGACAGATACGCAGTATTTT
CDR3aa: CASSFLQTGTDTQYF

abundance: many
j_gene: TRBJ1-3
d_gene: .
v_gene: TRBV3-1
CDR3nt: TGTGCCAGCAGCCGTCGGGGGGACTCTGGAAACACCATATATTTT
CDR3aa: CASSRRGDSGNTIYF

abundance: .
j_gene: TRBJ2-1
d_gene: TRBD1
v_gene: TRBV5-1
CDR3nt: TGCGCCAGCAGCTTGACAGAGGACAGGGGCGCTGAGCAGTTCTTC
CDR3aa: CASSLTEDRGAEQFF

abundance: many
j_gene: TRBJ1-1
d_gene: .
v_gene: TRBV20-1
CDR3nt: TGCAGTGCTACGCCCTTCATGAACACTGAAGCTTTCTTT
CDR3aa: CSATPFMNTEAFF

abundance: many
j_gene: TRBJ2-1
d_gene: TRBD2
v_gene: TRBV20-1
CDR3nt: TGCAGTGCTTCGGAGCGGGAGGTCTACAATGAGCAGTTCTTC
CDR3aa: CSASEREVYNEQFF

abundance: .
j_gene: TRBJ2-7
d_gene: .
v_gene: TRBV20-1
CDR3nt: TGCAGTGCTAGAGATTTTCGGACGGGCTCCTACGAGCAGTACTTC
CDR3aa: CSARDFRTGSYEQYF

abundance: few
j_gene: TRBJ2-7
d_gene: TRBD1
v_gene: TRBV7-2
CDR3nt: TGTGCCAGCAGCACCCGAGGACAGGGTGGCGAGCAGTACTTC
CDR3aa: CASSTRGQGGEQYF

abundance: .
j_gene: TRBJ2-3
d_gene: TRBD1
v_gene: TRBV5-1
CDR3nt: TGCGCCAGCAGCGAACCGTTGACAGGGGGCACAGATACGCAGTATTTT
CDR3aa: CASSEPLTGGTDTQYF

abundance: medium-sized
j_gene: TRBJ1-4
d_gene: .
v_gene: TRBV28
CDR3nt: TGTGCCAGCAGCCCGGGTTCGACGTCCCAAGGAAAACTGTTTTTT
CDR3aa: CASSPGSTSQGKLFF

abundance: many
j_gene: TRBJ2-6
d_gene: .
v_gene: TRBV10-3
CDR3nt: TGTGCCATCACCCCCCCAACCCGTTCTGGGGCCAACGTCCTGACTTTC
CDR3aa: CAITPPTRSGANVLTF

abundance: few
j_gene: TRBJ2-3
d_gene: .
v_gene: TRBV28
CDR3nt: TGTGCCAGCAGTTTGGGGGATGCAGATACGCAGTATTTT
CDR3aa: CASSLGDADTQYF

abundance: .
j_gene: TRBJ2-2
d_gene: .
v_gene: TRBV6-2/TRBV6-3
CDR3nt: TGTGCCAGCATTTACTCGGGGCATGGGACCGGGGAGCTGTTTTTT
CDR3aa: CASIYSGHGTGELFF

abundance: large
j_gene: TRBJ1-1
d_gene: .
v_gene: TRBV6-1
CDR3nt: TGTGCCAGCAGGGACGGCCTTAGGGACACTGAAGCTTTCTTT
CDR3aa: CASRDGLRDTEAFF

abundance: many
j_gene: TRBJ1-2
d_gene: .
v_gene: TRBV29-1
CDR3nt: TGCAGCGTTGACGGGGGAGGTGGCTACACCTTC
CDR3aa: CSVDGGGGYTF

abundance: medium-sized
j_gene: TRBJ2-5
d_gene: TRBD2
v_gene: TRBV27
CDR3nt: TGTGCCAGCAGTTTCGGACTAGCGGAGGGAGAGACCCAGTACTTC
CDR3aa: CASSFGLAEGETQYF

abundance: many
j_gene: TRBJ2-2
d_gene: .
v_gene: TRBV20-1
CDR3nt: TGCAGTGGCATGGGGTACCCGAACACCGGGGAGCTGTTTTTT
CDR3aa: CSGMGYPNTGELFF

abundance: medium-sized
j_gene: TRBJ1-4
d_gene: .
v_gene: TRBV28
CDR3nt: TGTGCCGGGGGGAGAACTAATGAAAAACTGTTTTTT
CDR3aa: CAGGRTNEKLFF

abundance: many
j_gene: TRBJ2-5
d_gene: TRBD2
v_gene: TRBV14
CDR3nt: TGTGCCAGCAGCCGGCCGGGACTAGCGGGAGGAGAGACCCAGTACTTC
CDR3aa: CASSRPGLAGGETQYF

abundance: .
j_gene: TRBJ2-1
d_gene: .
v_gene: TRBV20-1
CDR3nt: TGCAGTGCTAGCTACGTGTTCGATGAGCAGTTCTTC
CDR3aa: CSASYVFDEQFF

abundance: many
j_gene: TRBJ1-3
d_gene: .
v_gene: TRBV18
CDR3nt: TGTGCCAGCTCCCGGGGGGCTGAAGGAAACACCATATATTTT
CDR3aa: CASSRGAEGNTIYF

abundance: few
j_gene: TRBJ2-7
d_gene: TRBD2
v_gene: TRBV29-1
CDR3nt: TGCAGCGCCCACGGGGGGGCTGATGAGCAGTACTTC
CDR3aa: CSAHGGADEQYF

abundance: few
j_gene: TRBJ1-1
d_gene: .
v_gene: TRBV6-1
CDR3nt: TGTGCCAGCAGTGACACCCCAGGGGAGGGGACTGAAGCTTTCTTT
CDR3aa: CASSDTPGEGTEAFF

abundance: medium-sized
j_gene: TRBJ2-7
d_gene: TRBD1
v_gene: TRBV6-1
CDR3nt: TGTGCCAGCATCGGGGACAGGTCCCACGAGCAGTACTTC
CDR3aa: CASIGDRSHEQYF

abundance: medium-sized
j_gene: TRBJ2-1
d_gene: .
v_gene: TRBV10-2
CDR3nt: TGCGCCAGCTTGAGCTCCTACAATGAGCAGTTCTTC
CDR3aa: CASLSSYNEQFF

abundance: many
j_gene: TRBJ1-1
d_gene: .
v_gene: TRBV9
CDR3nt: TGTGCCAGCAGCGTAAGACAGATGAACACTGAAGCTTTCTTT
CDR3aa: CASSVRQMNTEAFF

abundance: .
j_gene: TRBJ1-2
d_gene: TRBD1
v_gene: TRBV19
CDR3nt: TGTGCCAGTACCTCAGGGGGCGATGGATACACCTTC
CDR3aa: CASTSGGDGYTF

abundance: medium-sized
j_gene: TRBJ1-1
d_gene: TRBD1
v_gene: TRBV2
CDR3nt: TGTGCCACCAAACCGGGACAGGCCATGAACACTGAAGCTTTCTTT
CDR3aa: CATKPGQAMNTEAFF

abundance: many
j_gene: TRBJ2-1
d_gene: .
v_gene: TRBV19
CDR3nt: TGTGCCAGTGGCAAAACCCACGAGGCCCCGTTCTTC
CDR3aa: CASGKTHEAPFF

abundance: many
j_gene: TRBJ2-7
d_gene: .
v_gene: TRBV5-1
CDR3nt: TGCGCCAGCAGCTTAGCGGGACAGGCCTCCTACGAGCAGTACTTC
CDR3aa: CASSLAGQASYEQYF

abundance: .
j_gene: TRBJ1-5
d_gene: .
v_gene: TRBV7-9
CDR3nt: TGTGCCAGCAGCTTATTGCTTCAGCCCCAGCATTTT
CDR3aa: CASSLLLQPQHF

abundance: .
j_gene: TRBJ2-5
d_gene: .
v_gene: TRBV11-1
CDR3nt: TGTGCCAGCAGCCCTGCTACAGGGGGGGAAGAGACCCAGTACTTC
CDR3aa: CASSPATGGEETQYF

abundance: many
j_gene: TRBJ2-7
d_gene: .
v_gene: TRBV11-2
CDR3nt: TGTGCCAGCAGCCCGGGACATCTCGGCTACGAGCAGTACTTC
CDR3aa: CASSPGHLGYEQYF

abundance: .
j_gene: TRBJ2-5
d_gene: .
v_gene: TRBV10-1
CDR3nt: TGCGCCAGCACTCATACAGCGGGCAGGACTACGGAGACCCAGTACTTC
CDR3aa: CASTHTAGRTTETQYF

abundance: .
j_gene: TRBJ1-1
d_gene: .
v_gene: TRBV28
CDR3nt: TGTGCCAGCAGTCTTGCGACCCTTGGGGGAGCTTTCTTT
CDR3aa: CASSLATLGGAFF

abundance: few
j_gene: TRBJ1-1
d_gene: .
v_gene: TRBV6-5
CDR3nt: TGTGCCAGCAGTTACTTGGGAAGGGGCTCGAACACTGAAGCTTTCTTT
CDR3aa: CASSYLGRGSNTEAFF

abundance: few
j_gene: TRBJ2-1
d_gene: .
v_gene: TRBV6-5
CDR3nt: TGTGCCAGCAGTTCCCCGGCCCCCGCGTGTCAGTTCTTC
CDR3aa: CASSSPAPACQFF

abundance: medium-sized
j_gene: TRBJ2-1
d_gene: .
v_gene: TRBV28
CDR3nt: TGTGCCAGCAGTTTAGCGGGCCTTTCCTACAATGAGCAGTTCTTC
CDR3aa: CASSLAGLSYNEQFF

abundance: many
j_gene: TRBJ1-4
d_gene: TRBD1
v_gene: TRBV4-1
CDR3nt: TGCGCCAGCAGCCAAGAAGTCTACAGGGGTGGCGATGAAAAACTGTTTTTT
CDR3aa: CASSQEVYRGGDEKLFF

abundance: few
j_gene: TRBJ1-1
d_gene: .
v_gene: TRBV6-1
CDR3nt: TGTGCCAGCAGGCGTGAGGAGGCTGAAGCTTTCTTT
CDR3aa: CASRREEAEAFF

abundance: medium-sized
j_gene: TRBJ1-2
d_gene: .
v_gene: TRBV28
CDR3nt: TGTGCCAGCAGCACCGCCGTGGGGGTCTTTATCTATGGCTACACCTTC
CDR3aa: CASSTAVGVFIYGYTF

abundance: .
j_gene: TRBJ2-7
d_gene: TRBD1
v_gene: TRBV7-8
CDR3nt: TGTGCCAGCAGCTTAGCCGCGACAGGGTTCTACGAGCAGTACTTC
CDR3aa: CASSLAATGFYEQYF

abundance: .
j_gene: TRBJ2-7
d_gene: TRBD2
v_gene: TRBV5-1
CDR3nt: TGCGCCAGCAGCACACTAGCGGGAGGCAGCTCCTACGAGCAGTACTTC
CDR3aa: CASSTLAGGSSYEQYF

abundance: few
j_gene: TRBJ2-7
d_gene: TRBD1
v_gene: TRBV2
CDR3nt: TGTGCCAGCAGGAAGGGGGCAGGGGGCTACGAGCAGTACTTC
CDR3aa: CASRKGAGGYEQYF

abundance: medium-sized
j_gene: TRBJ1-2
d_gene: TRBD1
v_gene: TRBV28
CDR3nt: TGTGCCAGCAGTTTAGTGTCCTTGGGACAGGGGTATGGCTACACCTTC
CDR3aa: CASSLVSLGQGYGYTF

abundance: many
j_gene: TRBJ1-1
d_gene: .
v_gene: TRBV18
CDR3nt: TGTGCCAGCTCGTCAGGGGATGGGAACACTGAAGCTTTCTTT
CDR3aa: CASSSGDGNTEAFF

abundance: few
j_gene: TRBJ2-2
d_gene: .
v_gene: TRBV4-1
CDR3nt: TGCGCCAGCAGCCAAGAAGGAGCGCCCTCGGGCACCGGGGAGCTGTTTTTT
CDR3aa: CASSQEGAPSGTGELFF

abundance: many
j_gene: TRBJ2-2
d_gene: .
v_gene: TRBV14
CDR3nt: TGTGCCAGCAGCCATTCTAGTAGGGTAGCGACCGGGGAGCTGTTTTTT
CDR3aa: CASSHSSRVATGELFF